This TCR beta chain was captured in a study of PD-1 blockade in mismatch repair-deficient tumors. Whole-study context: All were previously treated, progressing patients with approximately 11 mismatch repair-deficient cancer types.

Germline lookup yields CDR1 SEHNR and CDR2 FQNEAQ (reference sequence). Trimming stripped 7 bases from V and 6 bases from J, with 18 bases between. The CDR3 contains 15 residues. The protocol was immunoSEQ multiplex PCR, while the TCRdb copy is restricted to in-frame clones and leaves out a portion. The sample lists about 24,000 clones; nearly 85% were seen once. Every patient had mismatch repair deficiency by PCR or immunohistochemistry. The sample here was peripheral blood, taken 12 weeks after starting pembrolizumab. This clonotype was obtained from an adult with mismatch repair-deficient cancer. The chain employs TRBV7-9 and TRBJ2-2, with TRBD1 as a possible D gene (6 bases). Here the CDR3 DNA reads TGTGCCAGCATTGTCAGTGGGGGCAAGGCCGGGGAGCTGTTTTTT. Protein product: CASIVSGGKAGELFF.